Listed below are T cell receptor beta chains from one sample, sequenced in a study of cytomegalovirus exposure and HLA in healthy donors. Measured with immunoSEQ multiplex PCR; TCRdb has only the in-frame clones, and not every one. The table records just under 150,000 clones, around 80% of them present only once. The sequencing sample was made of PBMCs. The source of these receptors is a woman younger than 45 in good health and CMV-seronegative. Each CDR3 is given with its conserved first and last residue. The D gene is left open where the match is weak. Only some rows state a clone size, as once, few, many or a class for expanded clones.

NA,TRBV5-1,TRBJ2-5,NA,CASSLVGRGGVQETQYF,TGCGCCAGCAGCTTGGTGGGGCGGGGCGGGGTCCAAGAGACCCAGTACTTC
NA,TRBV5-1,TRBJ2-7,NA,CASSSNDYEQYF,TGCGCCAGCAGCTCTAACGACTACGAGCAGTACTTC
NA,TRBV16,TRBJ2-2,NA,CASSQSKSGRELFF,TGTGCCAGCAGCCAATCTAAGTCGGGAAGGGAGCTGTTTTTT
TRBD2,TRBV25-1,TRBJ2-1,NA,CASKKRGPGGQFF,TGTGCCAGCAAAAAAAGGGGCCCGGGGGGGCAGTTCTTC
TRBD2,TRBV5-4,TRBJ2-7,NA,CASSLRLAGAFYEQYF,TGTGCCAGCAGCTTGAGACTAGCGGGAGCATTCTACGAGCAGTACTTC
NA,TRBV15,TRBJ1-5,once,CATSRANREIQPQHF,TGTGCCACCAGCAGAGCAAACAGGGAAATCCAGCCCCAGCATTTT
TRBD1,TRBV9,TRBJ2-2,once,CASSVTGGGRGELFF,TGTGCCAGCAGCGTGACAGGGGGCGGGCGCGGGGAGCTGTTTTTT
TRBD2,TRBV7-9,TRBJ2-7,NA,CASSLVSGRAYEQYF,TGTGCCAGCAGCTTAGTATCCGGGAGGGCCTACGAGCAGTACTTC
TRBD1,TRBV6-5,TRBJ1-2,once,CASSRQGVGYTF,TGTGCCAGCAGCAGACAGGGGGTCGGCTACACCTTC
NA,TRBV9,TRBJ2-5,NA,CASSPNDRSGETQYF,TGTGCCAGCAGCCCTAATGACAGGAGCGGAGAGACCCAGTACTTC
NA,TRBV9,TRBJ2-5,NA,CASSVGGYQETQYF,TGTGCCAGCAGCGTAGGCGGGTACCAAGAGACCCAGTACTTC
TRBD1,TRBV9,TRBJ1-2,NA,CASSVESRGRGRRGYTF,TGTGCCAGCAGCGTAGAATCCCGCGGCAGGGGGCGCCGGGGCTACACCTTC
TRBD1,TRBV7-9,TRBJ2-7,few,CASSLPGQGFEQYF,TGTGCCAGCAGCTTACCGGGACAGGGTTTCGAGCAGTACTTC
NA,TRBV19,TRBJ1-1,NA,CASSIVHRAGTEAFF,TGTGCCAGTAGTATAGTGCACAGGGCGGGCACTGAAGCTTTCTTT
NA,TRBV19,TRBJ1-2,NA,CASSGGRANYGYTF,TGTGCCAGTAGTGGGGGCAGAGCTAACTATGGCTACACCTTC
NA,TRBV11-2,TRBJ2-5,NA,CASSKDIQETQYF,TGTGCCAGCAGCAAAGACATCCAAGAGACCCAGTACTTC
NA,TRBV7-2,TRBJ1-6,NA,CASSLVSPDSSPLHF,TGTGCCAGCAGCTTAGTTTCCCCGGACAGTTCACCCCTCCACTTT
TRBD1,TRBV27,TRBJ1-1,NA,CASRGQVNTEAFF,TGTGCCAGCAGAGGACAGGTGAACACTGAAGCTTTCTTT
NA,TRBV5-1,TRBJ1-1,NA,CASSTRGDTEAFF,TGCGCCAGCAGCACCAGGGGTGACACTGAAGCTTTCTTT
NA,TRBV2,TRBJ2-2,NA,CASRRENTGELFF,TGTGCCAGCAGGAGGGAGAACACCGGGGAGCTGTTTTTT
NA,TRBV9,TRBJ1-3,once,CASNPTTSGNTIYF,TGTGCCAGCAACCCGACTACCTCTGGAAACACCATATATTTT
NA,TRBV5-1,TRBJ1-5,NA,CASRGGALGNQPQHF,TGCGCCAGCAGAGGGGGGGCGCTCGGTAATCAGCCCCAGCATTTT
NA,TRBV19,TRBJ1-5,NA,CASSPRGRGSGQPQHF,TGTGCCAGTAGTCCCCGAGGTCGGGGGTCCGGGCAGCCCCAGCATTTT
NA,TRBV27,TRBJ1-5,once,CASSFQGREPQHF,TGTGCCAGCAGTTTTCAGGGTCGGGAGCCCCAGCATTTT
TRBD2,TRBV9,TRBJ2-2,NA,CASSVESGREGRTGELFF,TGTGCCAGCAGCGTAGAAAGTGGGAGGGAGGGCCGAACCGGGGAGCTGTTTTTT
NA,TRBV2,TRBJ1-5,NA,CASSDLWRANQPQHF,TGTGCCAGCAGTGACCTATGGAGAGCAAATCAGCCCCAGCATTTT
TRBD1,TRBV18,TRBJ1-3,NA,CASSYGQGAGNTIYF,TGTGCCAGCTCATACGGACAGGGGGCTGGAAACACCATATATTTT
NA,TRBV28,TRBJ2-7,NA,CASSAGDTYEQYF,TGTGCCAGCAGCGCCGGAGATACCTACGAGCAGTACTTC
TRBD1,TRBV2,TRBJ2-7,once,CASSARQGAGQYF,TGTGCCAGCAGTGCGAGACAGGGGGCAGGGCAGTACTTC
TRBD2,TRBV19,TRBJ2-6,NA,CASTPTSGGSGANVLTF,TGTGCCAGTACCCCGACTAGCGGGGGCTCTGGGGCCAACGTCCTGACTTTC
TRBD1,TRBV6-1,TRBJ2-5,NA,CASSDLDRVAETQYF,TGTGCCAGCAGTGATCTGGACAGGGTGGCGGAGACCCAGTACTTC
NA,TRBV5-5,TRBJ2-2,NA,CASSLSPRSGLTGELFF,TGTGCCAGCAGCTTGTCCCCTCGCTCAGGGTTGACCGGGGAGCTGTTTTTT
NA,TRBV7-9,TRBJ2-2,NA,CASSLTGAGNTGELFF,TGTGCCAGCAGCCTTACGGGCGCGGGAAACACCGGGGAGCTGTTTTTT
TRBD1,TRBV7-9,TRBJ1-3,NA,CASSLAGTGGSGNTIYF,TGTGCCAGCAGCTTAGCCGGGACAGGGGGCTCTGGAAACACCATATATTTT
NA,TRBV30,TRBJ2-5,NA,CAWERSLQETQYF,TGTGCCTGGGAGCGGTCTCTCCAAGAGACCCAGTACTTC
TRBD2,TRBV6-5,TRBJ2-3,NA,CASEGLEGTDTQYF,TGTGCCAGCGAGGGACTAGAGGGCACAGATACGCAGTATTTT
NA,TRBV28,TRBJ2-2,NA,CASSLWSGLGGELFF,TGTGCCAGCAGTTTATGGTCAGGGCTCGGCGGGGAGCTGTTTTTT
NA,TRBV11-2,TRBJ2-7,NA,CASSTGQVAYEQYF,TGTGCCAGCAGCACCGGACAAGTAGCCTACGAGCAGTACTTC
NA,TRBV5-4,TRBJ2-7,NA,CASSFSGSTLDEQYF,TGTGCCAGCAGCTTCTCAGGCTCTACGCTTGACGAGCAGTACTTC
NA,TRBV30,TRBJ1-5,NA,CAWSPDRFSNQPQHF,TGTGCCTGGAGTCCCGACAGGTTTAGCAATCAGCCCCAGCATTTT
NA,TRBV25-1,TRBJ2-1,NA,CASRGDFRSSYNEQFF,TGTGCCAGCAGGGGGGACTTCCGGAGCTCCTACAATGAGCAGTTCTTC
TRBD2,TRBV15,TRBJ2-4,once,CATSRDGLASPQNIQYF,TGTGCCACCAGCAGAGATGGACTAGCTTCCCCCCAAAACATTCAGTACTTC
TRBD1,TRBV6-1,TRBJ2-6,once,CASSAGDRVPSGANVLTF,TGTGCCAGCAGTGCAGGCGACAGGGTACCCTCTGGGGCCAACGTCCTGACTTTC
NA,TRBV30,TRBJ2-6,once,CACDRLRSGANVLTF,TGTGCCTGTGACAGGCTACGCTCTGGGGCCAACGTCCTGACTTTC